A single sample gave rise to the 18 T cell receptor beta chains below, sequenced in a study of cytomegalovirus exposure and HLA in healthy donors. Amplification used 60 Vbeta primers and 13 Jbeta primers. Generated by immunoSEQ multiplex PCR, the TCRdb table keeps only in-frame clones and is missing some. The table records over 70,000 clones, around 80% of them present only once. Sequencing was performed on PBMCs. The receptor source for this set is a man between 50 and 59 years old in good health and CMV-seropositive.

The chain couples TRBV5-1 to TRBJ1-1; D perhaps matches TRBD1 (5 bases). Per the germline V gene, CDR1 is SGHRS and CDR2 is YFSETQ. V was shortened by 2 bases and J by 1 base, with 9 bases between the two germline ends. The CDR3 has 14 residues. CDR3 in DNA: TGCGCCAGCAGCTTCGGACACACGAACACTGAAGCTTTCTTT. Translated, it gives CASSFGHTNTEAFF.

This clone was detected a few times. The J gene is TRBJ2-3, the V gene TRBV27; TRBD2 matches 8 bases. Looked up from germline, CDR1 is MNHEY and CDR2 is SMNVEV (reference sequence). The CDR3 runs to 17 residues. Trimming cost V 4 bases and J 0 bases; bases outside gene matches: 9. The CDR3, as DNA: TGTGCCAGCAGTTCCCCTATCGGCGGGAGGAGCACAGATACGCAGTATTTT. Translated, it gives CASSSPIGGRSTDTQYF.

The V call is TRBV11-1, the J call TRBJ2-1, with 8 bases aligning to TRBD2. The CDR3 runs to 14 residues. CDR1 is SGHAT, CDR2 FQDESV, per germline (reference sequence). With V trimmed by 5 bases and J by 7 bases, 7 bases remained unmatched. CDR3 DNA: TGTGCCAGCAGCGGGGTAGCGGGGCCTAATGAGCAGTTCTTC. Translation: CASSGVAGPNEQFF.

The chain recombines TRBV29-1 with TRBJ2-1; 11 nucleotides agree with TRBD2. The CDR3 has 17 residues. Trimming removed 6 bases from V and 0 bases from J; junction bases left unmatched: 10. Germline V gene sequence: CDR1 SQVTM, CDR2 ANQGSEA. The CDR3 loop reads CSVETSGAVLSYNEQFF. The CDR3 nucleotides are TGCAGCGTAGAGACTAGCGGGGCCGTTCTCTCCTACAATGAGCAGTTCTTC.

The chain joins TRBV4-1 to TRBJ1-5; 12 nucleotides align to TRBD1. The V and J ends lost 1 base and 0 bases, in that order; junction bases with no gene match: 4. Germline CDR1 MGHRA, CDR2 YSYEKL. This CDR3 has 18 amino acids. Here the CDR3 reads CASSQVWDRGRSNQPQHF. DNA of the CDR3: TGCGCCAGCAGCCAAGTTTGGGACAGGGGGCGTAGCAATCAGCCCCAGCATTTT.

In its sample, this clone was seen a few times. J is TRBJ2-3 and V is TRBV4-1, with 10 bases identical to TRBD2. The CDR3 has 16 residues. V lost 3 bases and J lost 1; bases outside the gene matches: 4. Germline V gives CDR1 MGHRA, CDR2 YSYEKL. The CDR3, as DNA: TGCGCCAGCAGCCACCTAGGACTAGCGGGCACAGATACGCAGTATTTT. This encodes CASSHLGLAGTDTQYF.

V and J are TRBV11-3 and TRBJ2-5; no clear D gene. The length of the CDR3 is 15 residues. CDR1 is SGHNT and CDR2 is YENEEA in the germline V gene. V was pared by 0 bases and J by 0 bases, with 8 bases between. The CDR3 loop is CASSLDYPYQETQYF. As DNA, the CDR3 is TGTGCCAGCAGCTTAGACTATCCGTACCAAGAGACCCAGTACTTC. Full variable domain (remainder filled in from reference TRBV11-3 and TRBJ2-5): EAGVVQSPRYKIIEKKQPVAFWCNPISGHNTLYWYLQNLGQGPELLIRYENEEAVDDSQLPKDRFSAERLKGVDSTLKIQPAELGDSAVYLCASSLDYPYQETQYFGPGTRLLVL.

The chain combines TRBV20-1 with TRBJ1-1; D is ambiguous. V shed 3 bases and J shed 6 bases, with 8 bases lying between them. The germline V gene has CDR1 DFQATT and CDR2 SNEGSKA (reference sequence). This CDR3 region has 11 residues. CDR3 bases: TGCAGTGCTAGCTACGGTCCTGAAGCTTTCTTT. It is translated as CSASYGPEAFF.

The J gene is TRBJ2-7, the V gene TRBV28, with a tentative D call TRBD1 (6 bases). Germline V gene lookup returns CDR1 MDHEN and CDR2 SYDVKM. Trimming pared 6 bases from V and 3 bases from J, leaving 9 bases between. The CDR3 runs to 12 residues. Written as DNA, the CDR3 is TGTGCCAGCAGACAGGGTCACTACGAGCAGTACTTC. The encoded protein is CASRQGHYEQYF.

The chain employs TRBV11-2 and TRBJ1-3; 7 positions agree with TRBD1. The CDR3 sequence is 16 residues long. V trimming: 1 base; J trimming: 4 bases; junction bases outside the gene matches: 7. CDR1 and CDR2 (germline): SGHAT, FQNNGV. The CDR3 bases are TGTGCCAGCAGCTTAGTACAGGGGCCTCTGGGAAACACCATATATTTT. This encodes CASSLVQGPLGNTIYF.

V gene TRBV23-1 combines with J gene TRBJ2-7, with 14 positions matching TRBD2. TRBV23-1 belongs to the ORF category, with a function that is uncertain. The CDR3 spans 17 residues. Trimming cost V 8 bases and J 2 bases; bases outside gene matches: 11. CDR3 sequence: CASGLAGGAAQTYEQYF. The CDR3, as DNA: TGCGCCAGCGGACTAGCGGGAGGTGCAGCTCAAACCTACGAGCAGTACTTC.

Only a few counts were recorded for this clone. The genes are TRBV6-1 and TRBJ2-1; the match to TRBD2 covers 8 bases. With 0 bases clipped from V and 4 bases from J, the junction kept 5 bases outside the gene matches. The V gene's germline CDR1 is MNHNS and CDR2 SASEGT. This CDR3 is built from 16 residues. This CDR3 reads CASSEATLADYNEQFF. CDR3 bases: TGTGCCAGCAGTGAAGCGACACTAGCGGATTACAATGAGCAGTTCTTC.

This clone appeared a few times. The chain combines TRBV7-2 with TRBJ1-1; 7 nucleotides line up with TRBD1. Germline assignment: CDR1 SGHTA and CDR2 FQGNSA. The V and J ends lost 4 bases and 0 bases, in that order; junction bases with no gene match: 2. This CDR3 spans 14 amino acids. The CDR3: CASSSGTVNTEAFF. In DNA, the CDR3 is TGTGCCAGCAGCTCCGGGACAGTGAACACTGAAGCTTTCTTT.

V gene TRBV2 combines with J gene TRBJ1-1; 10 bases align to TRBD1. Looked up from germline, CDR1 is SNHLY and CDR2 is FYNNEI. The length of the CDR3 is 12 residues. Trimming removed 8 bases from V and 5 bases from J; junction bases left unmatched: 2. CDR3 loop: CASGQGGTEAFF. Here the CDR3 DNA reads TGTGCCAGCGGACAGGGGGGGACTGAAGCTTTCTTT.

The chain joins TRBV5-1 to TRBJ1-4; D not resolved. Trimming took 2 bases from V and 4 from J, leaving 6 bases between them. The CDR3 consists of 13 residues. Germline loops: CDR1 SGHRS, CDR2 YFSETQ. The DNA of the CDR3 is TGCGCCAGCAGCTTAAGCGGTAATGAAAAACTGTTTTTT. This gives the protein CASSLSGNEKLFF.

CDR3 DNA: TGTGCCAGCTCACCAGTCAACAGGCCCACAGATACGCAGTATTTT. Translating it yields CASSPVNRPTDTQYF. The rearrangement uses TRBV18 and TRBJ2-3; D may be TRBD1 (5 bases). CDR1 is KGHSH and CDR2 is LQKENI in the germline V gene. The V gene lost 2 bases and the J gene lost 2 bases, with 11 bases spanning the gap. This CDR3 contains 15 residues. The full variable domain, in which reference TRBV18 and TRBJ2-3 provide the parts outside the CDR3, is NAGVMQNPRHLVRRRGQEARLRCSPMKGHSHVYWYRQLPEEGLKFMVYLQKENIIDESGMPKERFSAEFPKEGPSILRIQQVVRGDSAAYFCASSPVNRPTDTQYFGPGTRLTVL.

J is TRBJ2-2 and V is TRBV5-1; TRBD1 is a possible D gene (5 bases). The germline V gene encodes CDR1 SGHRS and CDR2 YFSETQ. The CDR3 extends over 15 amino acids. Trimming took 0 bases from V and 3 from J, leaving 9 bases between them. CDR3 sequence reads: CASSLEGAYTGELFF. As DNA, the CDR3 is TGCGCCAGCAGCTTGGAAGGGGCTTACACCGGGGAGCTGTTTTTT. Full variable domain (remainder filled in from reference TRBV5-1 and TRBJ2-2): KAGVTQTPRYLIKTRGQQVTLSCSPISGHRSVSWYQQTPGQGLQFLFEYFSETQRNKGNFPGRFSGRQFSNSRSEMNVSTLELGDSALYLCASSLEGAYTGELFFGEGSRLTVL.

The chain has TRBV7-7 and TRBJ2-2; 7 bases line up with TRBD2. The CDR3 loop spans 17 amino acids. With V trimmed by 6 bases and J by 8 bases, 18 bases remained unmatched. Germline V CDR1 and CDR2: SSHAT, FNYEAQ (reference sequence). The CDR3 loop reads CASRFTPWGTTSGELFF. The DNA of the CDR3 is TGTGCCAGCAGGTTTACCCCGTGGGGGACTACCTCGGGGGAGCTGTTTTTT.